Presented here are 12 T cell receptor beta chains from one specimen sequenced in a study of T cells in Graves' hyperthyroidism and ophthalmopathy. Amplification targeted TCR beta CDR3 regions from RNA transcripts. RT-PCR in the first round (using the HTBI primer set) targeted the TCR CDR3. One entry per CDR3 protein results from TCRdb running MiXCR on the multiplex PCR reads. The sample lists approximately 480,000 distinct CDR3 sequences, about 20% occurring once. The sample comprised blood. The receptors stem from a man between 18 and 29 years old with Graves' hyperthyroidism.

This clonotype was seen ten or more times. V gene TRBV6-2 or TRBV6-3 combines with J gene TRBJ2-5, with 7 bases aligning to TRBD2. V trimming: 2 bases; J trimming: 1 base; junction bases outside the gene matches: 4. CDR1 and CDR2 from the germline V gene are MNHEY and SVGEGT. This CDR3 has 15 amino acids. The CDR3 loop is CASSYRGVGQETQYF. For the CDR3, the DNA is TGTGCCAGCAGTTACCGGGGGGTCGGCCAAGAGACCCAGTACTTC.

This clonotype turned up a few times. The V gene is TRBV30, the J gene TRBJ1-2; no definite D call. The CDR3 is made up of 17 amino acids. Germline-derived CDR1 and CDR2 are GTSNPN and SVGIG (reference sequence). Trimming pared 8 bases from V and 0 bases from J, leaving 25 bases between. DNA of the CDR3: TGTGCCGGGCGTCGGTCGGGCAGGTCAGGCCCTAACTATGGCTACACCTTC. It translates to CAGRRSGRSGPNYGYTF.

The sample holds many counts of this clonotype. The V call is TRBV13, the J call TRBJ2-7, with D possibly being TRBD1 or TRBD2 (6 bases each). The CDR3 has 14 residues. Germline CDR1 and CDR2: PRHDT and FYEKMQ (reference sequence). V lost 2 bases, J lost 0 bases, and 8 bases lay in between. The CDR3 spells CASSLRGLSYEQYF. The CDR3 DNA is TGTGCCAGCAGCTTACGGGGGCTCTCCTACGAGCAGTACTTC.

This clonotype was seen many times. The chain is built from TRBV5-6 and TRBJ1-2, with a weak D call TRBD1 (6 bases). The CDR3 is 13 amino acids. CDR1 and CDR2 from the germline V gene are SGHDT and YYEEEE. Trimming cost V 3 bases and J 4 bases, with 10 bases left between them. This CDR3 is CASSSTGPYGYTF. The CDR3, as DNA: TGTGCCAGCAGCTCTACAGGGCCCTATGGCTACACCTTC. The complete variable domain, with remaining parts taken from reference TRBV5-6 and TRBJ1-2, reads DAGVTQSPTHLIKTRGQQVTLRCSPKSGHDTVSWYQQALGQGPQFIFQYYEEEERQRGNFPDRFSGHQFPNYSSELNVNALLLGDSALYLCASSSTGPYGYTFGSGTRLTVV.

This clonotype was detected ten times or more. This chain connects TRBV5-1 to TRBJ1-1, with unresolved D. The CDR3 extends over 14 amino acids. Germline values: CDR1 SGHRS, CDR2 YFSETQ. Trimming shortened V by 5 bases and J by 0 bases, and 11 bases separated the two germline ends. The CDR3 sequence is CASRQDTLNTEAFF. As DNA, the CDR3 is TGCGCCAGCAGACAAGACACCTTGAACACTGAAGCTTTCTTT.

The rearrangement joins TRBV3-1 to TRBJ2-7, with 11 bases lining up with TRBD2. The CDR3 extends over 16 amino acids. Unmatched junction bases numbered 2, after V lost 0 bases and J lost 1 base. Per the germline V gene, CDR1 is LGHDT and CDR2 is YNNKEL (reference sequence). CDR3: CASSQEPSGGSYEQYF. Here the CDR3 DNA reads TGTGCCAGCAGCCAAGAGCCTAGCGGGGGGTCCTACGAGCAGTACTTC.

In this sample, this clonotype turned up many times. The chain uses TRBV3-1 and TRBJ2-5, with a possible D match to TRBD1 (6 bases). CDR1 LGHDT and CDR2 YNNKEL come from the germline V gene (reference sequence). The CDR3 extends over 15 amino acids. V was shortened by 1 base and J by 2 bases, with 11 bases between the two germline ends. CDR3 protein: CASSQVARGQETQYF. CDR3 nucleotide sequence: TGTGCCAGCAGCCAAGTGGCTAGGGGGCAAGAGACCCAGTACTTC.

V usage is TRBV19 and J usage is TRBJ1-3; a possible D gene is TRBD1 (5 bases). Germline loops: CDR1 LNHDA, CDR2 SQIVND (reference sequence). With 1 base removed from V and 6 bases from J, the gap between germline ends came to 13 bases. The CDR3 covers 15 residues. CDR3 coding DNA: TGTGCCAGTAGTATAGGGACAAGGAATCTAAACACCATATATTTT. Residues: CASSIGTRNLNTIYF.

The CDR3 DNA sequence: TGTGCCAGCAGCTTTGCCACACTAAATCAGCCCCAGCATTTT. It is translated as CASSFATLNQPQHF. This rearrangement joins TRBV7-9 to TRBJ1-5; the D is unclear. V shed 3 bases and J shed 4 bases, with 10 bases lying between them. The CDR3 consists of 14 residues. Germline assignment: CDR1 SEHNR and CDR2 FQNEAQ (reference sequence).

This clonotype was counted many times. The CDR3 DNA is TGTGCCAGCAGCCGAACCGGACTAGCCATGAACACCGGGGAGCTGTTTTTT. Its protein is CASSRTGLAMNTGELFF. The gene calls are TRBV11-2 and TRBJ2-2, with 8 bases identical to TRBD2. This CDR3 is 17 amino acids long. Germline V gene sequence: CDR1 SGHAT, CDR2 FQNNGV. The V and J ends lost 5 bases and 1 base, in that order; junction bases with no gene match: 9.

This clonotype was observed at least ten times. This chain links TRBV6-2 or TRBV6-3 with TRBJ2-5; 7 bases map to TRBD1. There are 14 residues in the CDR3. Germline lookup yields CDR1 MNHEY and CDR2 SVGEGT. Losses at the gene ends were 5 bases for V and 5 bases for J; bases not matched to a gene: 8. The CDR3 is CASSDRQGRETQYF. In nucleotides, the CDR3 is TGTGCCAGCAGTGACCGACAGGGCCGGGAGACCCAGTACTTC.

The table lists this clonotype with many counts. The V gene is TRBV30, the J gene TRBJ2-7; 7 bases line up with TRBD1. The V gene end was trimmed by 1 base and the J gene end by 5 bases; junction bases not matched to a gene: 5. Germline lookup yields CDR1 GTSNPN and CDR2 SVGIG (reference sequence). CDR3 length: 13 residues. CDR3 sequence (DNA): TGTGCCTGGAGTGGACGACAGGGCCACGAGCAGTACTTC. It is translated as CAWSGRQGHEQYF.